This TCR beta chain stems from a study of human T cells and chemical hapten exposure. TCRdb reprocessed the RACE reads with MiXCR, giving one entry per CDR3 protein. The data contain 190,000 or so distinct CDR3 sequences, around 30% of them singletons. Indicated time point: pre-sensitization, week 0. Documented treatment: therapeutic diphenylcyclopropenone sensitization with weekly scalp DPC. CDR3 length: 16 amino acids. Germline CDR1 and CDR2: MDHEN and SYDVKM. V was trimmed by 1 base and J by 4 bases, leaving 14 bases between them. There are a few counts of this clonotype. The source of this sequence is a woman aged 25-40 years with alopecia areata. Some clones in this sample may be carry-over from other donors' samples. The source was whole blood, collected in connection with sensitization to the hapten diphenylcyclopropenone (DPC). The rearrangement joins TRBV28 to TRBJ1-5; D unclear. CDR3 DNA sequence: TGTGCCAGCAGTTTATTCCCCGGGCCACCAAATCAGCCCCAGCATTTT. This codes for CASSLFPGPPNQPQHF.